Listed below are T cell receptor beta chains from one sample, sequenced in a study of CD8+CD57+ T cells in acquired aplastic anemia. MiXCR was run by TCRdb on the reads, yielding one entry per CDR3 protein. Altogether just over 450,000 distinct CDR3 sequences are present, about a third being singletons, with the ten largest covering roughly 0.89%. Material for sequencing was sorted CD4+, CD8+, or CD8+CD57+ T cells (not recorded which) from PBMCs. Receptors originate from a human donor with aplastic anemia. Each CDR3 is given with its conserved first and last residue. A D gene is named only where the DNA matches it firmly. Expanded clones are given a class, and other clones once, few, many or no size at all.

d_call j_call v_call clone_size cdr3_aa cdr3_nt
TRBD2 TRBJ2-3 TRBV24-1 once CADGLAASTDTQYF TGTGCCGACGGACTAGCGGCTAGCACAGATACGCAGTATTTT
. TRBJ2-7 TRBV6-1 . CASSPQGLDEQYF TGTGCCAGCAGCCCGCAGGGTTTGGACGAGCAGTACTTC
. TRBJ2-7 TRBV10-1 many CASSEKDSFYEQYF TGCGCCAGCAGTGAAAAGGACAGCTTTTACGAGCAGTACTTC
. TRBJ1-1 TRBV7-9 many CASSTNPGTEAFF TGTGCCAGCAGCACCAACCCTGGGACTGAAGCTTTCTTT
. TRBJ1-2 TRBV30 few CAWKPRVRDYGYTF TGTGCCTGGAAGCCCCGGGTGAGGGACTATGGCTACACCTTC
. TRBJ2-5 TRBV9 few CASSLALGGGAPTQYF TGTGCCAGCAGCCTAGCTCTTGGGGGGGGGGCTCCTACCCAGTACTTC
. TRBJ1-2 TRBV2 once CASSQDSVGGYTF TGTGCCAGCAGTCAGGACAGTGTGGGAGGCTACACCTTC
TRBD1 TRBJ2-5 TRBV20-1 few CSARDPGQGFRETQYF TGCAGTGCTAGAGATCCAGGACAGGGATTTCGGGAGACCCAGTACTTC
TRBD1 TRBJ1-5 TRBV19 many CASSIKQGALGQPQHF TGTGCCAGTAGTATTAAACAGGGGGCTTTGGGCCAGCCCCAGCATTTT
. TRBJ2-5 TRBV6-5 . CASSYYGEETQYF TGTGCCAGCAGTTACTACGGGGAAGAGACCCAGTACTTC
TRBD1 TRBJ2-3 TRBV4-1 many CASSPGTTGEPDTQYF TGCGCCAGCAGCCCGGGTACGACAGGGGAGCCAGATACGCAGTATTTT
. TRBJ1-6 TRBV12-3/TRBV12-4 few CASSLQASDYSPLHF TGTGCCAGCAGTTTACAGGCGTCAGACTATTCACCCCTCCACTTT
. TRBJ1-1 TRBV7-2 few CAWTDGGGTEAFF TGTGCCTGGACGGACGGGGGCGGTACTGAAGCTTTCTTT
TRBD2 TRBJ2-1 TRBV19 many CASSIDGGTYNEQFF TGTGCCAGTAGTATAGACGGGGGGACCTACAATGAGCAGTTCTTC
. TRBJ2-1 TRBV20-1 many CSARRWGADNEQFF TGCAGTGCTAGGAGGTGGGGGGCAGACAATGAGCAGTTCTTC
. TRBJ2-7 TRBV7-9 . CAGSRFGGSGYEQYF TGTGCCGGCAGCCGCTTTGGGGGATCGGGCTACGAGCAGTACTTC
TRBD2 TRBJ2-1 TRBV20-1 few CSARVRIAAGGQYNEQFF TGCAGTGCTAGGGTTCGCATTGCAGCGGGAGGGCAGTACAATGAGCAGTTCTTC
. TRBJ1-1 TRBV7-3 many CASSPTGLTEAFF TGTGCCAGCAGCCCCACAGGGCTCACTGAAGCTTTCTTT
. TRBJ1-2 TRBV20-1 few CSVPAVGFPNYGYTF TGCAGTGTCCCGGCCGTCGGGTTTCCTAACTATGGCTACACCTTC
TRBD2 TRBJ2-1 TRBV11-1 few CASPTSGGVSSYNEQFF TGTGCCAGCCCTACTAGCGGGGGGGTGAGCTCCTACAATGAGCAGTTCTTC
TRBD1 TRBJ1-6 TRBV19 once CASSIDRRGRTSFNSPLHF TGTGCCAGTAGTATAGATCGGAGGGGGCGGACTTCATTCAATTCACCCCTCCACTTT
TRBD1 TRBJ1-5 TRBV4-1 few CASSQPSDRFSQPQHF TGCGCCAGCAGCCAACCCTCGGACAGGTTTAGTCAGCCCCAGCATTTT
TRBD2 TRBJ2-1 TRBV11-2 . CASSFPGLVTEQFF TGTGCCAGCAGCTTTCCGGGACTAGTGACTGAGCAGTTCTTC
. TRBJ1-2 TRBV7-2 few CASSRGGAYGYTF TGTGCCAGCAGCCGAGGGGGTGCCTATGGCTACACCTTC
. TRBJ1-6 TRBV6-1 many CASTGGAGNSPLHF TGTGCCAGCACCGGGGGGGCAGGTAATTCACCCCTCCACTTT
. TRBJ1-1 TRBV24-1 many CATSDGRTGNTEAFF TGTGCCACCAGTGATGGCCGGACGGGAAACACTGAAGCTTTCTTT
. TRBJ1-1 TRBV11-1 . CASSRWPRQSVGDTEAFF TGTGCCAGCAGCCGTTGGCCGAGACAGTCTGTTGGTGACACTGAAGCTTTCTTT
TRBD1 TRBJ2-7 TRBV5-5 once CASSEAGTGYEQYF TGTGCCAGCAGCGAGGCCGGGACAGGGTACGAGCAGTACTTC
. TRBJ2-1 TRBV20-1 few CSATQDRRLSYNEQFF TGCAGTGCTACCCAAGACAGGCGGCTCTCCTACAATGAGCAGTTCTTC
. TRBJ2-1 TRBV9 . CASSVGHPDEQFF TGTGCCAGCAGCGTAGGGCACCCCGATGAGCAGTTCTTC
. TRBJ2-3 TRBV20-1 many CSARDSSDTQYF TGCAGTGCTAGAGATTCGAGTGATACGCAGTATTTT
TRBD1 TRBJ1-2 TRBV24-1 few CATGGGFYGYTF TGTGCCACAGGGGGCGGATTCTATGGCTACACCTTC
. TRBJ2-7 TRBV6-2/TRBV6-3 . CASRPGHPSSEQYF TGTGCCAGCAGACCAGGGCACCCGTCTAGCGAGCAGTACTTC
TRBD2 TRBJ2-7 TRBV25-1 . CASSEVGLAGNYEQYF TGTGCCAGCAGTGAAGTCGGACTAGCGGGAAACTACGAGCAGTACTTC
. TRBJ1-1 TRBV7-2 . CASSLRGRVAFF TGTGCCAGCAGCTTAAGGGGACGGGTAGCTTTCTTT
. TRBJ1-1 TRBV2 . CASTNGRGGTEAFF TGTGCCAGCACCAACGGGAGGGGAGGCACTGAAGCTTTCTTT
. TRBJ1-1 TRBV6-2/TRBV6-3 . CASSYVTEAFF TGTGCCAGCAGTTACGTCACTGAGGCTTTCTTT
. TRBJ2-7 TRBV2 many CASSSRDTAYEQYF TGTGCCAGCAGCTCCCGGGACACGGCCTACGAGCAGTACTTC
TRBD1 TRBJ1-6 TRBV6-2/TRBV6-3 few CASTGTANSPLHF TGTGCCAGCACGGGGACAGCTAATTCACCCCTCCACTTT
. TRBJ1-5 TRBV2 many CASSDRVGNQPQHF TGTGCCAGCAGTGACAGGGTTGGCAATCAGCCCCAGCATTTT
TRBD2 TRBJ2-1 TRBV20-1 . CSASVLAGGGEQFF TGCAGTGCTAGTGTCCTAGCGGGAGGAGGTGAGCAGTTCTTC
. TRBJ1-2 TRBV2 . CASGSRDGYGYTF TGTGCCAGCGGGTCCCGGGACGGCTATGGCTACACCTTC
. TRBJ2-5 TRBV7-9 few CASSPSGETQYF TGTGCCAGCAGTCCCTCCGGGGAGACCCAGTACTTC
. TRBJ1-2 TRBV7-9 many CASSLGQVEGYTF TGTGCCAGCAGCTTAGGACAGGTCGAAGGCTACACCTTC
. TRBJ1-6 TRBV7-3 . CASSAPLHF TGTGCCAGCAGCGCCCCCCTCCACTTT
TRBD2 TRBJ2-3 TRBV11-1 . CASSLSTALAGGSTQYF TGTGCCAGCAGCCTCAGTACCGCGCTAGCGGGGGGGAGTACGCAGTATTTT
. TRBJ1-1 TRBV20-1 . CSAGRRNTEAFF TGCAGTGCCGGACGCAGGAACACTGAAGCTTTCTTT
. TRBJ1-5 TRBV19 many CASSIAAGGNQPQHF TGTGCCAGTAGTATAGCGGCAGGCGGCAATCAGCCCCAGCATTTT
TRBD1 TRBJ2-1 TRBV11-1 . CASSLEQGYNEQFF TGTGCCAGCAGCTTGGAACAGGGGTACAATGAGCAGTTCTTC
. TRBJ1-1 TRBV2 many CASSAQGKNTEAFF TGTGCCAGCAGTGCCCAGGGGAAGAACACTGAAGCTTTCTTT
. TRBJ2-2 TRBV12-3/TRBV12-4 few CASRWSWGDTGELFF TGTGCCAGCAGGTGGAGCTGGGGGGACACCGGGGAGCTGTTTTTT
TRBD1 TRBJ2-7 TRBV5-6 many CASSLVGQGDYEQYF TGTGCCAGCAGCTTGGTTGGACAGGGGGACTACGAGCAGTACTTC
. TRBJ1-1 TRBV20-1 few CSATPLGGNTEAFF TGCAGTGCTACTCCACTGGGGGGGAACACTGAAGCTTTCTTT
. TRBJ2-7 TRBV9 many CASSGGGESSYEQYF TGTGCCAGCAGCGGGGGGGGCGAGAGCTCCTACGAGCAGTACTTC
. TRBJ1-3 TRBV12-3/TRBV12-4 many CASSKPGNTIYF TGTGCCAGCAGTAAGCCTGGAAACACCATATATTTT
. TRBJ1-1 TRBV10-3 once CAIRGNGTNTEAFF TGTGCCATCAGGGGGAACGGAACGAACACTGAAGCTTTCTTT
. TRBJ2-3 TRBV11-2 . CASSLGGGSTTDTQYF TGTGCCAGCAGCTTGGGAGGAGGTTCCACCACAGATACGCAGTATTTT
TRBD2 TRBJ2-7 TRBV15 few CATSSSGSYEQYF TGTGCCACCAGCAGTAGCGGGAGCTACGAGCAGTACTTC
. TRBJ1-5 TRBV20-1 many CSASARNSNQPQHF TGCAGTGCTAGTGCCAGGAATAGCAATCAGCCCCAGCATTTT
. TRBJ1-2 TRBV5-6 . CASSLVGDIRYGYTF TGTGCCAGCAGCTTGGTTGGGGACATACGCTATGGCTACACCTTC